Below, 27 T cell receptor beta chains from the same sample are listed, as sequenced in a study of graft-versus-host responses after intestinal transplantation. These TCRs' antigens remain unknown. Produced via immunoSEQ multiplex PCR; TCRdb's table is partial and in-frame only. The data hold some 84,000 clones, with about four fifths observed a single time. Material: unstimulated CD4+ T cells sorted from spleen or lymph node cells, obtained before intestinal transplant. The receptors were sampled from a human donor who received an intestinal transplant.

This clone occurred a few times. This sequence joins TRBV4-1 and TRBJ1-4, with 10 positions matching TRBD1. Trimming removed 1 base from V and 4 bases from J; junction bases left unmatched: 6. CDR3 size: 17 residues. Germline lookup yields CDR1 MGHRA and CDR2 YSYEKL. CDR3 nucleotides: TGCGCCAGCAGCCAAGGGGCGGGGACAGGGGTTAATGAAAAACTGTTTTTT. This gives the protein CASSQGAGTGVNEKLFF.

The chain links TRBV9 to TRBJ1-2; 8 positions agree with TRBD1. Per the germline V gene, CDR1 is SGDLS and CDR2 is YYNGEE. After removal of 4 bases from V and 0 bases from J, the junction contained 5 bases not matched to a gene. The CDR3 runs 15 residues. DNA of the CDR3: TGTGCCAGCAGCAAAGGGACAGGTCCTAACTATGGCTACACCTTC. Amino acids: CASSKGTGPNYGYTF.

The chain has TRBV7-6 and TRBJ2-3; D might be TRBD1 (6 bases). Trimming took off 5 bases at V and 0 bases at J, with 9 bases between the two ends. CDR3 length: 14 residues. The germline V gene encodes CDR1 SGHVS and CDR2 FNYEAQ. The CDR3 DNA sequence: TGTGCCAGCAGCCGGACAGCTAGCACAGATACGCAGTATTTT. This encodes CASSRTASTDTQYF.

This chain's CDR3 is CASSLGQGNQPQHF. CDR3 DNA sequence: TGTGCCAGCAGCTTAGGGCAGGGCAATCAGCCCCAGCATTTT. The chain employs TRBV11-2 and TRBJ1-5, with unresolved D. Germline loops: CDR1 SGHAT, CDR2 FQNNGV. The germline V and J ends were trimmed by 1 base and 2 bases, with 6 bases remaining between them. The CDR3 extends over 14 amino acids.

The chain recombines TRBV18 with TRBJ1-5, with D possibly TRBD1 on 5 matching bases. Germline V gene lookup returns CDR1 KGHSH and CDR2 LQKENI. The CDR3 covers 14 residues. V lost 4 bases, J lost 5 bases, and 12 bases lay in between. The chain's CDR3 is CASSRGPPYQPQHF. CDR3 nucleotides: TGTGCCAGCTCACGGGGCCCCCCCTATCAGCCCCAGCATTTT.

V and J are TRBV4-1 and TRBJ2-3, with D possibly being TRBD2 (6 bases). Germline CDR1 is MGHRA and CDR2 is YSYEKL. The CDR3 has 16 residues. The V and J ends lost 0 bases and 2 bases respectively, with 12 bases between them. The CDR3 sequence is CASSQDSRGDTDTQYF. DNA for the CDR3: TGCGCCAGCAGCCAAGATTCCCGCGGGGACACAGATACGCAGTATTTT.

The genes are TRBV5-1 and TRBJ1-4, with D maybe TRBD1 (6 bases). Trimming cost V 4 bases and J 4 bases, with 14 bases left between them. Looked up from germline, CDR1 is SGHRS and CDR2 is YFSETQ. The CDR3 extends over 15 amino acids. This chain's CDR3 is CASSLGQLLNEKLFF. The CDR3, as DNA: TGCGCCAGCAGCCTCGGACAGCTTCTTAATGAAAAACTGTTTTTT. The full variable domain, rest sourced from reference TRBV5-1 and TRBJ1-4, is KAGVTQTPRYLIKTRGQQVTLSCSPISGHRSVSWYQQTPGQGLQFLFEYFSETQRNKGNFPGRFSGRQFSNSRSEMNVSTLELGDSALYLCASSLGQLLNEKLFFGSGTQLSVL.

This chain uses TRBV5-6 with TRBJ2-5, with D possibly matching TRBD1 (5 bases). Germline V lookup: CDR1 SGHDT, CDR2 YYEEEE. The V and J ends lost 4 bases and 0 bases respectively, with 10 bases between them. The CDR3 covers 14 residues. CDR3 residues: CASSPTVNQETQYF. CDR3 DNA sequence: TGTGCCAGCAGCCCGACAGTTAACCAAGAGACCCAGTACTTC.

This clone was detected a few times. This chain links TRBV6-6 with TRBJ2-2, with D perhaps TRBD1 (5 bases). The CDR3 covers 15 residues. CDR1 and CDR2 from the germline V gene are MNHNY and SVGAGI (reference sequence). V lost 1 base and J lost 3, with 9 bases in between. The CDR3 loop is CASSYFGHDTGELFF. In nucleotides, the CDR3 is TGTGCCAGCAGTTACTTTGGACATGACACCGGGGAGCTGTTTTTT.

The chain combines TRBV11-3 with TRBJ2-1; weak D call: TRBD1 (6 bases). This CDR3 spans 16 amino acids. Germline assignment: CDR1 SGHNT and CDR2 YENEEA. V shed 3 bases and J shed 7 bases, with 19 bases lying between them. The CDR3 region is CASSFGEGGVANEQFF. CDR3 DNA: TGTGCCAGCAGCTTCGGGGAAGGGGGAGTAGCAAATGAGCAGTTCTTC.

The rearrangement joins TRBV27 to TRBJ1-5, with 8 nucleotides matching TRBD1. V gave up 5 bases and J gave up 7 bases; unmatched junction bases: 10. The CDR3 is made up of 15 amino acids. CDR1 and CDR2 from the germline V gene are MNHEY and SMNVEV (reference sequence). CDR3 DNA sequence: TGTGCCAGCAGTCCCCACTCAGGGGGCGGACAGCCCCAGCATTTT. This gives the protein CASSPHSGGGQPQHF.

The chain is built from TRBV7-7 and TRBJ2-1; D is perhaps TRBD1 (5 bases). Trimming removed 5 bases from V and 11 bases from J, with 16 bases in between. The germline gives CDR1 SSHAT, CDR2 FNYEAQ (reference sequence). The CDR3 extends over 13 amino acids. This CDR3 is CASSPDSLTKQFF. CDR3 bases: TGTGCCAGCAGCCCCGACAGCTTAACGAAGCAGTTCTTC.

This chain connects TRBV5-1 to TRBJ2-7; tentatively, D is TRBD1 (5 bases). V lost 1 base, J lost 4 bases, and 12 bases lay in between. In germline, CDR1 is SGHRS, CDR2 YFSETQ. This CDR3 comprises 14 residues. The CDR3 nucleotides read TGCGCCAGCAGCTTGACAGGCCCCACTTACGAGCAGTACTTC. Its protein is CASSLTGPTYEQYF.

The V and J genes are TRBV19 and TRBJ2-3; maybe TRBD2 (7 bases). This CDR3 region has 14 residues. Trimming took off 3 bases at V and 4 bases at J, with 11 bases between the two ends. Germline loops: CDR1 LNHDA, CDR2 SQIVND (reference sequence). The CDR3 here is CASSMGGRPDTQYF. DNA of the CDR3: TGTGCCAGTAGTATGGGGGGGCGCCCAGATACGCAGTATTTT.

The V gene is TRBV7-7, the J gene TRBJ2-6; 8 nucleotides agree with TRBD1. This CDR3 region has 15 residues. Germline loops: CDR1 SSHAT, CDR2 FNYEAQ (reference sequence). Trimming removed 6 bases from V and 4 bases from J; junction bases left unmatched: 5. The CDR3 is CASRTDRAGANVLTF. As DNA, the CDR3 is TGTGCCAGCAGGACGGACAGGGCCGGGGCCAACGTCCTGACTTTC. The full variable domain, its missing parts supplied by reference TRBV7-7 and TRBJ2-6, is GAGVSQSPRYKVTKRGQDVTLRCDPISSHATLYWYQQALGQGPEFLTYFNYEAQPDKSGLPSDRFSAERPEGSISTLTIQRTEQRDSAMYRCASRTDRAGANVLTFGAGSRLTVL.

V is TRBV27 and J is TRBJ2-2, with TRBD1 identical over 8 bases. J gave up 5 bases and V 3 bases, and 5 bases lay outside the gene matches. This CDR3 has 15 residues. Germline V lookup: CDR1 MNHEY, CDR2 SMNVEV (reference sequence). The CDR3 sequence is CASSFDRGITGELFF. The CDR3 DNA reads TGTGCCAGCAGTTTCGACAGGGGCATTACCGGGGAGCTGTTTTTT.

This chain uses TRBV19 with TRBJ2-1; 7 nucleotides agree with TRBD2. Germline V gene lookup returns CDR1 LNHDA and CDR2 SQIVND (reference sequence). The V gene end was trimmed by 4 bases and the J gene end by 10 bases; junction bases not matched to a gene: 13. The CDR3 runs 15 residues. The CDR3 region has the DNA TGTGCCAGTAGTACCCAAGACCTAGCGGAGATCGAGCAGTTCTTC. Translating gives CASSTQDLAEIEQFF.

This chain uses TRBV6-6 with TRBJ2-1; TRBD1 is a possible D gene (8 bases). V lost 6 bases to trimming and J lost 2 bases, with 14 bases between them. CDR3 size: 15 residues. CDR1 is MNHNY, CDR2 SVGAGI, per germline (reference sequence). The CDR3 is CASRQRDRPYNEQFF. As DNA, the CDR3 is TGTGCCAGCAGGCAGCGGGACAGGCCCTACAATGAGCAGTTCTTC.

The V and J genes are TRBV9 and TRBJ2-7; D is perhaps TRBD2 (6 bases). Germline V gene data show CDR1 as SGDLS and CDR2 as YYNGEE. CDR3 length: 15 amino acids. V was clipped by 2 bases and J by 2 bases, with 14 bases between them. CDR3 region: CASSVAGTVAYEQYF. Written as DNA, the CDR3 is TGTGCCAGCAGCGTGGCCGGGACTGTAGCCTACGAGCAGTACTTC.

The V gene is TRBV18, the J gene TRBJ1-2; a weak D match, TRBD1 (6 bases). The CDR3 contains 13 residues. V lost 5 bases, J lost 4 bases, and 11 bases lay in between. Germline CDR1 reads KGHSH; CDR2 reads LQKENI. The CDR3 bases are TGTGCCAGCTCATCGACGGACAGCTATGGCTACACCTTC. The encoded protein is CASSSTDSYGYTF.

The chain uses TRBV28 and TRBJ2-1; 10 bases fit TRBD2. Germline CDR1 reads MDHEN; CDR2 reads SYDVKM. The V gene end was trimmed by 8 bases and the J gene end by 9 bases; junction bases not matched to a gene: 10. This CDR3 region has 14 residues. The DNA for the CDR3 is TGTGCCAGCTTCTCCGGGACTAGCGTGCGTGAGCAGTTCTTC. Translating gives CASFSGTSVREQFF.

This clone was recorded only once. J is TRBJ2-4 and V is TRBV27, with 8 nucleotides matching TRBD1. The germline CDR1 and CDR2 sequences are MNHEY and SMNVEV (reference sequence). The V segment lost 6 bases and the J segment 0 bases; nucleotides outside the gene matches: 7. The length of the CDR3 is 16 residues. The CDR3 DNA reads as TGTGCCAGCAGGCCACAGGGGGAGGTAGCCAAAAACATTCAGTACTTC. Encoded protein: CASRPQGEVAKNIQYF.

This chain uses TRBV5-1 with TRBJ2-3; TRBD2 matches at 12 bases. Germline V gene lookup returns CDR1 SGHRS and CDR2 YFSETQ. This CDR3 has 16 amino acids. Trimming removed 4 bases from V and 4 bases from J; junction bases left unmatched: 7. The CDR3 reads CASSSRTSGVSDTQYF. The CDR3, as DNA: TGCGCCAGCAGCAGCAGGACTAGCGGGGTTTCAGATACGCAGTATTTT.

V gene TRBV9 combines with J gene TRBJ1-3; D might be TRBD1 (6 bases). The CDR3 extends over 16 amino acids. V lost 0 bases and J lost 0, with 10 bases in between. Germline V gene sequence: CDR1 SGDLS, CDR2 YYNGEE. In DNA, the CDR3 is TGTGCCAGCAGCGTAGATCAGGGGAACTCTGGAAACACCATATATTTT. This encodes CASSVDQGNSGNTIYF. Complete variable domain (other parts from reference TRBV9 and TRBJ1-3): DSGVTQTPKHLITATGQRVTLRCSPRSGDLSVYWYQQSLDQGLQFLIQYYNGEERAKGNILERFSAQQFPDLHSELNLSSLELGDSALYFCASSVDQGNSGNTIYFGEGSWLTVV.

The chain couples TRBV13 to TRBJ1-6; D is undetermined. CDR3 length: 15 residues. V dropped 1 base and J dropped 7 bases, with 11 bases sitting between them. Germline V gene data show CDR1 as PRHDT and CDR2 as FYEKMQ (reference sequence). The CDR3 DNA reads TGTGCCAGCAGCTTAGACTCTGCCCCAAATTCACCCCTCCACTTT. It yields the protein CASSLDSAPNSPLHF.

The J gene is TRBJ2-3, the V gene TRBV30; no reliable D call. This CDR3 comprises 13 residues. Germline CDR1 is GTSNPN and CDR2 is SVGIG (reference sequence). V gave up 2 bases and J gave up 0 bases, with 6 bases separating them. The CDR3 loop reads CAWSYGSTDTQYF. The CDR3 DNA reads TGTGCCTGGAGTTACGGGAGCACAGATACGCAGTATTTT.

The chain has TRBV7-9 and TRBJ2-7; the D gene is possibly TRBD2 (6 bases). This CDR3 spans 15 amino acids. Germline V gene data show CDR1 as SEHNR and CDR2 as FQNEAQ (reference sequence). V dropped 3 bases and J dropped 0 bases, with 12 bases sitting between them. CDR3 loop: CASSLYGGNSYEQYF. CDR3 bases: TGTGCCAGCAGCTTGTACGGGGGAAACTCCTACGAGCAGTACTTC.